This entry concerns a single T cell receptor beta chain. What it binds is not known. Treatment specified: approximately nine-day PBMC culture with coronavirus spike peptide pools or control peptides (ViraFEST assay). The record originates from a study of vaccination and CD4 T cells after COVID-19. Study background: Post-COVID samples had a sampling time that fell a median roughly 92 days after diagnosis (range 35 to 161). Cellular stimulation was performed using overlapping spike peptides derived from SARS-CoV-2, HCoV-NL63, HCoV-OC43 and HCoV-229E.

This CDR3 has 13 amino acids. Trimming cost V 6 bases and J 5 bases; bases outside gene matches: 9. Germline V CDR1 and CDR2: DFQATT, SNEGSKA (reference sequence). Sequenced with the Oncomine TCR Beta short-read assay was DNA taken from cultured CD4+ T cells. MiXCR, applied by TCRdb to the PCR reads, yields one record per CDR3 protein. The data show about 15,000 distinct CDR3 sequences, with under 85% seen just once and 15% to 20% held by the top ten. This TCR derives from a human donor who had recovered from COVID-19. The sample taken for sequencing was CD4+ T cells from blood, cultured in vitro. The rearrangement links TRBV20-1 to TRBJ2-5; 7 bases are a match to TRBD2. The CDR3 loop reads CSAKGLSLETQYF. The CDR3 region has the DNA TGCAGTGCCAAGGGACTATCTCTTGAGACCCAGTACTTC.